Given below is one T cell receptor beta chain in context. Its antigen is currently unknown. Conversion of TCR transcripts into cDNA relied on 5'RACE template switching, which added a universal primer site and UMIs. Using its own MiXCR run on the 5' RACE reads, TCRdb lists one record per CDR3 protein. The sample shows some 670,000 distinct CDR3 sequences, approximately 13% of them seen only once. This record comes from a study of T cells after yellow fever vaccination. Study as a whole: Low-cell-number fractions underwent preparation using SMART-Seq v4 Ultra Low Input.

Study results and limitations: Boosting was followed by the reappearance of most primary-vaccination clones (around 95% CD4, around 86% CD8). Researchers report a weaker secondary response that nonetheless peaked faster, day 5 versus 15.

The V and J ends lost 4 bases and 4 bases, in that order; junction bases with no gene match: 22. This CDR3 contains 19 residues. CDR1 SGHRS and CDR2 YFSETQ come from the germline V gene. Sequencing used PBMCs, obtained on the day of the yellow fever booster vaccination. This clonotype was sampled from a young man who received the YFV17D yellow fever vaccine. The gene calls are TRBV5-1 and TRBJ2-7, with 8 bases lining up with TRBD2. The CDR3 DNA is TGCGCCAGCAGCCTTGGTACCCCTCCCCGGGAGGGCTACTCTTACGAGCAGTACTTC. It encodes CASSLGTPPREGYSYEQYF.